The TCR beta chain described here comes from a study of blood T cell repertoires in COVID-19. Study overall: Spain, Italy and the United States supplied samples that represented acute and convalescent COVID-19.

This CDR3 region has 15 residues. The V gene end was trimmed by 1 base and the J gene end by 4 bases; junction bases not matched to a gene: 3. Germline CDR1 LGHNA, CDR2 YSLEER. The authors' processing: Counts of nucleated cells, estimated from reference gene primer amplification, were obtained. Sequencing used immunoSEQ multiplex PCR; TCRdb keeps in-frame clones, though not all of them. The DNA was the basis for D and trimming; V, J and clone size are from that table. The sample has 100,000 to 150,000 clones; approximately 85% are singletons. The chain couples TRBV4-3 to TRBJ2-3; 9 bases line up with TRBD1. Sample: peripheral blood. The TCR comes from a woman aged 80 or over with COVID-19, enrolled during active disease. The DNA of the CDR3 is TGCGCCAGCAGCCAAGGGGACAGGGACCCAGATACGCAGTATTTT. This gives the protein CASSQGDRDPDTQYF.